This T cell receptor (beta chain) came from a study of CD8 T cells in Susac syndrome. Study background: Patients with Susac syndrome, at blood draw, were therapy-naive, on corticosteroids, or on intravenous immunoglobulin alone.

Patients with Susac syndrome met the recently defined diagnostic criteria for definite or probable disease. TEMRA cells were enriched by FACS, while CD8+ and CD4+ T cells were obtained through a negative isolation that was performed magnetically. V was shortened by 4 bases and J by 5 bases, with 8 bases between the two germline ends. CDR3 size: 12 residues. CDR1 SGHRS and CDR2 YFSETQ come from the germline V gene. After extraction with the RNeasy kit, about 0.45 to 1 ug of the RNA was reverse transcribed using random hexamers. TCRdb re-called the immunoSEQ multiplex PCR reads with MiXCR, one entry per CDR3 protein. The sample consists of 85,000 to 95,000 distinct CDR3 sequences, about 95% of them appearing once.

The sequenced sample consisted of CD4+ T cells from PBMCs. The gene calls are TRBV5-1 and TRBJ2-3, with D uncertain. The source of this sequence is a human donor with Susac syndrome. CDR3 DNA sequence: TGCGCCAGCAGCGGGGATTTAGATACGCAGTATTTT. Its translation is CASSGDLDTQYF.